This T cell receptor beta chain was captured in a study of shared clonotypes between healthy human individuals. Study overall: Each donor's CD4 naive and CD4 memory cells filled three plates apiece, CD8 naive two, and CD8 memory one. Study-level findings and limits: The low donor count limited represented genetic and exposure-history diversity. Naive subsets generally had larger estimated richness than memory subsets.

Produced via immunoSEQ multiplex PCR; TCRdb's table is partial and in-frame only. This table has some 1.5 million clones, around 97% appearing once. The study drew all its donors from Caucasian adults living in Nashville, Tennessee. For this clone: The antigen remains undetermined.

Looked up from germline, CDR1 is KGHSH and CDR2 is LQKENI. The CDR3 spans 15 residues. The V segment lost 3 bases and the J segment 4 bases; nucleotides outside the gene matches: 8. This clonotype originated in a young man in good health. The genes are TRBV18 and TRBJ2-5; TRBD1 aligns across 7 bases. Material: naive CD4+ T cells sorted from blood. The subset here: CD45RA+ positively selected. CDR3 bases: TGTGCCAGCTCACCCGTGAACAGGGGAAGAGAGACCCAGTACTTC. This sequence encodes CASSPVNRGRETQYF.